The TCR beta chain under discussion was sequenced for a study of T cell responses to AZD1222 COVID-19 vaccine. General study findings and limits: Along spike, vaccine-associated CD4 TCRs were found throughout, with dominance at 160-218 and 743-854. Baseline testing showed seropositivity in only six or seven AZD1222 recipients.

A word on this clone: The target antigen is unknown.

TCRdb's copy holds only in-frame clones and misses some; the assay was immunoSEQ multiplex PCR. The sample carries about 56,000 clones, roughly 80% recorded once. CDR3 size: 19 residues. Sequencing used peripheral blood, obtained 28 days after the second AZD1222 dose. The J gene is TRBJ2-3, the V gene TRBV21-1; no DNA check was done on the table's D call, TRBD2. TRBV21-1 is described as a pseudogene. The sequence was collected from an adult who received the AZD1222 COVID-19 vaccine. CDR3 sequence (DNA): TGTGCCAGCAGCAAAGCGCTGGCTAGCGGCGAGGCCAACACAGATACGCAGTATTTT. Its protein is CASSKALASGEANTDTQYF.